This T cell receptor (beta chain) was found in a study of graft-versus-host responses after intestinal transplantation. General study findings and limits: The highest levels of circulating GvH clones went along with early declines in HvG clones after transplant. GvH clones detected in recipient marrow included some appearing first in ileum or blood.

The repertoire was sequenced with immunoSEQ multiplex PCR; TCRdb's copy has only in-frame clones and lacks some. The sample records roughly 99,000 clones, about nine tenths being singletons. The germline V gene has CDR1 MNHEY and CDR2 SVGAGI. The CDR3 loop spans 12 amino acids. V gave up 10 bases and J gave up 2 bases; unmatched junction bases: 2. This clone was detected a few times. Antigen: not known. The chain links TRBV6-5 to TRBJ2-7, with TRBD2 identical over 10 bases. This sample comprised unstimulated CD8+ T cells sorted from spleen or lymph node cells, obtained before transplant. The sequence derives from a human donor who was the organ donor for an intestinal transplant. CDR3 region: CAIGTSAYEQYF. CDR3 nucleotides: TGTGCCATCGGGACTAGCGCCTACGAGCAGTACTTC.